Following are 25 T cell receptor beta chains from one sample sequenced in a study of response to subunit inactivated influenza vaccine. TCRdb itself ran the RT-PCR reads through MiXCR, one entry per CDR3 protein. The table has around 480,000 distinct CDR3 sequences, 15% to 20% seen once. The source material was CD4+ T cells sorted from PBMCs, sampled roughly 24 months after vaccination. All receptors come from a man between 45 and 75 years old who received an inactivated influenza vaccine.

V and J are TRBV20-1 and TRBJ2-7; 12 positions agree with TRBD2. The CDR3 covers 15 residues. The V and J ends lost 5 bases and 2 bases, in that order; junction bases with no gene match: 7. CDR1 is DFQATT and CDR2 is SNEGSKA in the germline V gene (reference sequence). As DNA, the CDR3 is TGCAGTGCTCTGACTAGCGGGAGTTGGACCTACGAGCAGTACTTC. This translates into CSALTSGSWTYEQYF.

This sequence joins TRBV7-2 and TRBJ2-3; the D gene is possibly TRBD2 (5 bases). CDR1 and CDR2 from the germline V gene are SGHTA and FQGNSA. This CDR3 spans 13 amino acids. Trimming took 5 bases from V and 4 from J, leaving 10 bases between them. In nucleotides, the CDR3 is TGTGCCAGCAGCCCCCCCGGGGCAGATACGCAGTATTTT. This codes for CASSPPGADTQYF.

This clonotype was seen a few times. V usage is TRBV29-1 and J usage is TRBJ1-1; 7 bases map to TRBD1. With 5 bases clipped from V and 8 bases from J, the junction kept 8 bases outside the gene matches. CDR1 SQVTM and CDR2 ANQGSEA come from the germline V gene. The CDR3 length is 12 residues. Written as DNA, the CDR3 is TGCAGCGTTCAAAGGGGGCGTCTGGAAGCTTTCTTT. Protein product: CSVQRGRLEAFF.

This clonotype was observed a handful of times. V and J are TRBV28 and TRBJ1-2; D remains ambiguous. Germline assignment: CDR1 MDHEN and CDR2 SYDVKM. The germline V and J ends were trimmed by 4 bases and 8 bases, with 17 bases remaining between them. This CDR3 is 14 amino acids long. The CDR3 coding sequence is TGTGCCAGCAGTTCTTCAGGACCCGCCGCGGGCTACACCTTC. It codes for CASSSSGPAAGYTF.

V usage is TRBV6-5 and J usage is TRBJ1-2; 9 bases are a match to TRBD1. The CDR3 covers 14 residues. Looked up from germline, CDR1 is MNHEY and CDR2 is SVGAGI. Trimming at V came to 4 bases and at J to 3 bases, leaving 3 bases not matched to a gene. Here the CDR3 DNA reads TGTGCCAGCAGTTTCCGGACAGGGGACTATGGCTACACCTTC. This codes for CASSFRTGDYGYTF.

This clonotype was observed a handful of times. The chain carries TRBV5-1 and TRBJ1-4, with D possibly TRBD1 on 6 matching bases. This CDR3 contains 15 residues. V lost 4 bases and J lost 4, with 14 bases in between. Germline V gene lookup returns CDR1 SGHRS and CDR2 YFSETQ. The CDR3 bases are TGCGCCAGCAGCCCGGCAGGACAGATTAATGAAAAACTGTTTTTT. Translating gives CASSPAGQINEKLFF.

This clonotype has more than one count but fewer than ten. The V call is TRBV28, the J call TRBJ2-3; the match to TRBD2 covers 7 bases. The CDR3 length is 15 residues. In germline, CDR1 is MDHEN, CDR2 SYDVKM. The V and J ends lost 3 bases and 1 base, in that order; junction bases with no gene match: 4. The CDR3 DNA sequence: TGTGCCAGCAGTTTTGTGGGAGGGGGCACAGATACGCAGTATTTT. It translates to CASSFVGGGTDTQYF.

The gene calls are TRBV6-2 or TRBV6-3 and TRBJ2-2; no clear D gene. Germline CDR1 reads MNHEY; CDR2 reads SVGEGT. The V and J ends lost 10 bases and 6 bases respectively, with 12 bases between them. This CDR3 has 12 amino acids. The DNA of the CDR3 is TGTGCCACTACCTGGTCTGCCGGGGAGCTGTTTTTT. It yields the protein CATTWSAGELFF.

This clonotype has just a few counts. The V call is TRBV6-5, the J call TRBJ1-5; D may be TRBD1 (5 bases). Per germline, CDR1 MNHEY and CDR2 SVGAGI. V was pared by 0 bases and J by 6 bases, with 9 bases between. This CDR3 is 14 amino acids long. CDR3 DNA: TGTGCCAGCAGTTACTCTCCGGGGACTCAGCCCCAGCATTTT. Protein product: CASSYSPGTQPQHF.

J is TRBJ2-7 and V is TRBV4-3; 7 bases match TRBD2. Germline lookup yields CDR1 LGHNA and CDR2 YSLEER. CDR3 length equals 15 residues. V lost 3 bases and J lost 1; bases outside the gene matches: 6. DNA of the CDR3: TGCGCCAGCAGCCAGTTCAGCGGGACTTCCTACGAGCAGTACTTC. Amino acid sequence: CASSQFSGTSYEQYF.

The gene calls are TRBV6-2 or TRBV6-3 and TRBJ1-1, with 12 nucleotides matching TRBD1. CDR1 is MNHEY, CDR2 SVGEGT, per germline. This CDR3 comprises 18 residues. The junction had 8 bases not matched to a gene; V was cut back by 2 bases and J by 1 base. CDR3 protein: CASSYPGTGGGENTEAFF. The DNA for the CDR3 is TGTGCCAGCAGTTACCCCGGGACAGGGGGCGGTGAGAACACTGAAGCTTTCTTT.

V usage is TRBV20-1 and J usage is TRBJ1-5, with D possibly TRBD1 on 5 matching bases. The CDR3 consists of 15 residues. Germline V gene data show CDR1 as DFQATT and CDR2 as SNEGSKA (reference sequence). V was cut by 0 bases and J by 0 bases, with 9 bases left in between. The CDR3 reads CSARDAGNSNQPQHF. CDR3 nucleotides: TGCAGTGCTAGAGACGCAGGGAATAGCAATCAGCCCCAGCATTTT.

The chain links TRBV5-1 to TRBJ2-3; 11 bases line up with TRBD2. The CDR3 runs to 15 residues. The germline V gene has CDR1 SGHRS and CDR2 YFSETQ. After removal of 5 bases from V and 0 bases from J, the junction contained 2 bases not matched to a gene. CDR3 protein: CASRTSGDSTDTQYF. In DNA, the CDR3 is TGCGCCAGCAGGACTAGCGGGGACAGCACAGATACGCAGTATTTT.

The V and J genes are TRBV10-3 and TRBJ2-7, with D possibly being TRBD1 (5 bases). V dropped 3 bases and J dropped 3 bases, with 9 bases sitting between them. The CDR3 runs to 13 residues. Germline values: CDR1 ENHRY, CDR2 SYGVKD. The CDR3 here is CAISDSRDYEQYF. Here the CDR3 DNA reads TGTGCCATCAGTGACAGCAGGGACTACGAGCAGTACTTC.

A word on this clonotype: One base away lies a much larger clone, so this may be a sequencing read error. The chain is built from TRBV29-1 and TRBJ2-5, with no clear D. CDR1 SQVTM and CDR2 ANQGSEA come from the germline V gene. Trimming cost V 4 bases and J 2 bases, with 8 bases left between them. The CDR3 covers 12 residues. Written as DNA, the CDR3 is TGCAGCGTTGGGACGGATCAAGAGACCCAGTACTTC. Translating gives CSVGTDQETQYF.

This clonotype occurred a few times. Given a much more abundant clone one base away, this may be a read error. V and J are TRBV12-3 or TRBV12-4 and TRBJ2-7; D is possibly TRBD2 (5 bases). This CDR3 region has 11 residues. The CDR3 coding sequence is TGTCCCAGCGGACCTTGGCACGAGCAGTACTTC. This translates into CPSGPWHEQYF.

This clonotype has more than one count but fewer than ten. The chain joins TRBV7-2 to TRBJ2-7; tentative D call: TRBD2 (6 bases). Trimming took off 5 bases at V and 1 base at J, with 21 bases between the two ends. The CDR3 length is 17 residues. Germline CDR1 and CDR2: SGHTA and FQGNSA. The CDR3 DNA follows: TGTGCCAGCAGCCTGACCGGGGGTGGGGCCTATTCCTACGAGCAGTACTTC. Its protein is CASSLTGGGAYSYEQYF.

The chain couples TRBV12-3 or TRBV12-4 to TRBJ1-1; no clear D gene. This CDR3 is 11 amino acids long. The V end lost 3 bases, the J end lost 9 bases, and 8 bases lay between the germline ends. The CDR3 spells CASSLVGKAFF. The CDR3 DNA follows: TGTGCCAGCAGTTTGGTAGGGAAAGCTTTCTTT.

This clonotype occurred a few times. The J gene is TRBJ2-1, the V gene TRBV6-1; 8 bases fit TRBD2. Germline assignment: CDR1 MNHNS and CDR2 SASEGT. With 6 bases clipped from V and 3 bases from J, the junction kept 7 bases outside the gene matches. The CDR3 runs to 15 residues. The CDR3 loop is CASSSKRGSYNEQFF. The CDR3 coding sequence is TGTGCCAGCAGCTCCAAGCGGGGGAGCTACAATGAGCAGTTCTTC.

The CDR3 bases are TGCAGTGCTAGATTGAGGAAGTATCTGGAGACCCAGTACTTC. The encoded protein is CSARLRKYLETQYF. This chain connects TRBV20-1 to TRBJ2-5; no definite D call. Germline CDR1 and CDR2: DFQATT and SNEGSKA (reference sequence). Trimming pared 2 bases from V and 5 bases from J, leaving 15 bases between. The CDR3 is made up of 14 amino acids.

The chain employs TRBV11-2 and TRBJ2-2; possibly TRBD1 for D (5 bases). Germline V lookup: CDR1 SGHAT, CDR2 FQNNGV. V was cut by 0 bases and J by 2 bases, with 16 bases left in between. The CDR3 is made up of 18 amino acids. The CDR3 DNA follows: TGTGCCAGCAGCTTAGATCCGATTAGGACAACCAACACCGGGGAGCTGTTTTTT. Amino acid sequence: CASSLDPIRTTNTGELFF.

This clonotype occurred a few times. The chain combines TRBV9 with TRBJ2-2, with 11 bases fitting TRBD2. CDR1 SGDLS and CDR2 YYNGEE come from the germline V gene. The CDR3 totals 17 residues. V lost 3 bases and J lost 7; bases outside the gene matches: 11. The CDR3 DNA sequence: TGTGCCAGCAGCGGTCTCATTAGCGGGGGGGCCATCGGGGAGCTGTTTTTT. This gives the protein CASSGLISGGAIGELFF. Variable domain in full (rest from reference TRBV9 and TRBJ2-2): DSGVTQTPKHLITATGQRVTLRCSPRSGDLSVYWYQQSLDQGLQFLIQYYNGEERAKGNILERFSAQQFPDLHSELNLSSLELGDSALYFCASSGLISGGAIGELFFGEGSRLTVL.

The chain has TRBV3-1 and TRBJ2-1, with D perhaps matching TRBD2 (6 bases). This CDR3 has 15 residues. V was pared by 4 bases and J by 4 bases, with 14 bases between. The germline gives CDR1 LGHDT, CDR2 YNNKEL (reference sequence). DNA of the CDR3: TGTGCCAGCAGCCCCCGCTGGGACTTTTACAATGAGCAGTTCTTC. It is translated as CASSPRWDFYNEQFF.

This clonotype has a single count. The CDR3 loop reads CASIPTGGSSYEQYF. In DNA, the CDR3 is TGCGCCAGCATTCCCACGGGAGGGAGCTCCTACGAGCAGTACTTC. This chain links TRBV5-1 with TRBJ2-7, with TRBD2 matching over 8 bases. CDR1 SGHRS and CDR2 YFSETQ come from the germline V gene. CDR3 length equals 15 residues. Trimming took 6 bases from V and 0 from J; bases not matched to a gene: 8.

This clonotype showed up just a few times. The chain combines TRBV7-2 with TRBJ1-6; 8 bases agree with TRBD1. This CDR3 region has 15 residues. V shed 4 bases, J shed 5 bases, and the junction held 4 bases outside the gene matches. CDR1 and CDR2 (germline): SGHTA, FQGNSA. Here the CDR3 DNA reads TGTGCCAGCAGCTCACAGGGGGGAAATAATTCACCCCTCCACTTT. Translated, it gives CASSSQGGNNSPLHF. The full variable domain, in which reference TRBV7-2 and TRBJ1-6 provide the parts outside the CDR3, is GAGVSQSPSNKVTEKGKDVELRCDPISGHTALYWYRQSLGQGLEFLIYFQGNSAPDKSGLPSDRFSAERTGGSVSTLTIQRTQQEDSAVYLCASSSQGGNNSPLHFGNGTRLTVT.